This T cell receptor beta chain derives from a study of OX40 agonist ivuxolimab in advanced cancers. About the full investigation: Ivuxolimab, which targeted the costimulatory receptor OX40 (CD134), was an agonistic, fully human IgG2 monoclonal antibody. Intravenous ivuxolimab was administered to patients every 2 weeks at six dose levels: 0.01, 0.1, 0.3, 1.5, 3 and 10 mg/kg. Of the roughly 54 patients in dose escalation, some 20 had hepatocellular carcinoma, some 15 had melanoma, 9 had renal cell carcinoma and 9 had head and neck cancer. A male proportion of approximately 83% and a mean age of 60 years, ranging from 23 to 79, were recorded for the dose-escalation cohort. Prior anti-PD-1, anti-PD-L1 or anti-CTLA-4 therapy was permitted, and checkpoint inhibitors had been received by roughly 42% of dose-escalation patients. Partial responses occurred in three dose-escalation patients: two with cutaneous melanoma and one with hepatocellular carcinoma. The point of sequencing TCRbeta in the periphery was to test whether ivuxolimab changed TCR sequence diversity and drove clonal T-cell expansion. The paper reports the monotherapy dose-escalation portion (N = 52 patients) of the phase I ivuxolimab trial. The research as a whole found: Clonal expansion of both CD4+ and CD8+ blood T cells was observed from baseline to week 6 at doses 0.1 to 3.0 mg/kg. The antigen specificity of the peripheral T cells that underwent clonal expansion was not determined. After ivuxolimab, expanded clones were on average more numerous among CD8+ T cells than among CD4+ T cells. Low levels of normalized T-cell clonal expansion were also seen in some patients who did not respond. In partial responders in the 0.1-3.0 mg/kg groups, normalized peripheral clonal expansion was found to be among the lowest, especially among CD8+ T cells.

For sequencing of the TCRbeta CDR3 region, genomic DNA was extracted from the sorted cells. TCRbeta CDR3 regions were sequenced using the immunoSEQ Assay. As stored in TCRdb, this immuneACCESS dataset retains in-frame rearrangements with V and J assigned. A fraction of the clones does not appear; measured against another copy, unresolved V genes explain less than half of the discrepancy, and the remainder lacks a known reason. This sample gives 55,000 to 70,000 clones in total; around 90% of them show up just once. The top ten clonotypes cover approximately 1.2% of the sample. This clone was seen a few times. This clone's antigen is unknown. Per-nucleotide qualities are absent, and no much larger clonotype sits a single base away. Patients with a history of autoimmune disease or receiving systemic immunosuppression were excluded from the trial. Peripheral blood for TCR sequencing was collected from all dose cohorts at baseline, on cycle 4 day 1, and on cycle 7 day 1. Samples were obtained from an open-label, multicenter, first-in-human phase I dose-escalation trial of ivuxolimab. Adults with locally advanced or metastatic melanoma, renal cell carcinoma, hepatocellular carcinoma or head and neck squamous cell carcinoma were enrolled in the trial. Before TCR sequencing, CD4+ T cells and CD8+ T cells from peripheral blood were sorted into separate populations.

The TCR sequence derives from an adult with an advanced solid tumor such as melanoma, head and neck, liver or kidney cancer. The sample in question was CD4+ or CD8+ T cells sorted from blood, obtained in a trial of the OX40 agonist ivuxolimab.

The nucleotide sequence reads as follows: TGTGCCAGCGCCAGGGTTCAGCCCCAGCATTTT. Its product reads: CASARVQPQHF. The chain was built from TRBV19 and TRBJ1-5; 5 matching bases give a weak D call of TRBD1. From a lookup of the germline V gene (reference sequence), CDR1 and CDR2 are LNHDA and SQIVND. CDR3 length: 11 amino acids, cysteine to phenylalanine. The read is trimmed to its CDR3 DNA, 33 bases read in frame from base 1. V is cut by 9 bases and J by 6 bases, and the space between the germline ends is 9 bases. Full variable domain (CDR3 extended with the reference TRBV19 and TRBJ1-5 proteins): DGGITQSPKYLFRKEGQNVTLSCEQNLNHDAMYWYRQDPGQGLRLIYYSQIVNDFQKGDIAEGYSVSREKKESFPLTVTSAQKNPTAFYLCASARVQPQHFGDGTRLSIL.